This T cell receptor (beta chain) came from a study of a mutant IDH1 vaccine in newly diagnosed glioma. Study-level background: Pretreatment consisted of radiotherapy, temozolomide, or both, with most receiving both. Findings and caveats of the study: Vaccine-induced immune responses were detected in over 90% of patients.

The germline V gene encodes CDR1 MNHNY and CDR2 SVGAGI (reference sequence). The CDR3 loop spans 14 amino acids. The germline V and J ends were trimmed by 4 bases and 2 bases, with 10 bases remaining between them. Generated by immunoSEQ multiplex PCR, the TCRdb table keeps only in-frame clones and is missing some. The sample contains 30,000 to 35,000 clones, approximately 89% of which appear only once. The sample's time point: week 47, end of study. Doses of 300 ug of mutant IDH1 20-mer peptide were given with topical imiquimod. On this clone itself: The target antigen is unknown.

The rearrangement uses TRBV6-6 and TRBJ2-3; maybe TRBD1 (7 bases). The sequenced sample was PBMCs, obtained from a glioma patient whose treatment included an IDH1 peptide vaccine. This clonotype originated in a man in his forties or fifties with glioma. This CDR3 is CASSWRGPTDTQYF. CDR3 coding DNA: TGTGCCAGCAGTTGGAGGGGGCCCACAGATACGCAGTATTTT.